The TCR beta chain under discussion was sequenced for a study of T cells in Graves' hyperthyroidism and ophthalmopathy. This clonotype has a count of ten or more. Using RNA transcripts as the source, TCR beta CDR3 regions were amplified. First-round RT-PCR with HTBI primers amplified the TCR CDR3 region. TCRdb redid the calling of the multiplex PCR reads with MiXCR, one entry per CDR3 protein. The sample holds approximately 400,000 distinct CDR3 sequences, 13% to 15% seen once. The source is a woman in her twenties or thirties with Graves' ophthalmopathy. What was sequenced was blood.

CDR3 region: CAWNRDSSTDTQYF. CDR3 nucleotide sequence: TGTGCCTGGAACCGGGACAGTAGCACAGATACGCAGTATTTT. V usage is TRBV30 and J usage is TRBJ2-3, with 7 bases identical to TRBD1. The trim removed 4 bases at V and 0 bases at J, leaving 4 bases unmatched. The CDR3 totals 14 residues. CDR1 GTSNPN and CDR2 SVGIG come from the germline V gene (reference sequence).